The table lists the clone carrying this T cell receptor (beta chain) with many counts. Its antigen remains unknown. This record comes from a study of identical twins. Germline loops: CDR1 DFQATT, CDR2 SNEGSKA (reference sequence). The ends were cut back, 3 bases at V and 7 bases at J, with 12 bases in the middle. CDR3 size: 13 residues. Study-wide findings and caveats: Partial confounding of zero-insertion analyses by invariant MAIT and iNKT cells was possible.

TCRdb reanalysed the 5' RACE reads using MiXCR and keeps one entry per CDR3 protein. This table has approximately 670,000 distinct CDR3 sequences, roughly 6% appearing once. Sequenced input: naive T cells sorted from blood. This clonotype was sampled from a man aged 18 to 35 in good health. This chain uses TRBV20-1 with TRBJ2-2; D possibly corresponds to TRBD2 (5 bases). CDR3 in DNA: TGCAGTGCTAGGGAGACTATCGGCGGGGAGCTGTTTTTT. It encodes CSARETIGGELFF.